One and the same sample provided the 21 T cell receptor beta chains below, sequenced in a study of T cells in narcolepsy (dated by TCRdb to 2016 to 2019). The library was obtained by the immunoSEQ multiplex PCR assay. TCRdb carries this immuneACCESS record with in-frame sequences only. Its versions omit some clonotypes, under half of them owing to an unresolved V gene in the studies checked, with the rest unexplained. Recorded for this sample are 25,000 to 30,000 clones; around 87% of them occurred a single time. The ten top clones hold about 0.9% of the sample. Specimen: memory (CD45RA-) CD4+ T cells from blood. According to the study, the label for this sample's cell subset or site signals: memory T cells sorted ex vivo from peripheral blood. The receptors derive from a human donor in good health.

CDR3 sequence (DNA): TGCGCCAGCAGCCAAGGTCCAGGGGTGGGCGAGCAGTACTTC. Its protein product is CASSQGPGVGEQYF. The chain uses TRBV4-1 and TRBJ2-7, with a tentative D call TRBD1 (6 bases). Trimming removed 1 base from V and 6 bases from J, with 13 bases in between. The V gene's germline CDR1 is MGHRA and CDR2 YSYEKL. The CDR3 has 14 amino acids.

The chain carries TRBV5-4 and TRBJ2-7; perhaps TRBD2 as D (5 bases). V lost 4 bases and J lost 3, with 14 bases in between. The CDR3 runs to 14 residues. Germline-derived CDR1 and CDR2 are SGHNT and YYREEE (reference sequence). The CDR3 DNA reads TGTGCCAGCAGCCTGATGACTGGAGGCTACGAGCAGTACTTC. It yields the protein CASSLMTGGYEQYF.

The chain employs TRBV29-1 and TRBJ2-1; D is possibly TRBD2 (5 bases). This CDR3 is built from 13 residues. Trimming removed 7 bases at V and 0 bases at J, with 10 bases between. Germline V gene data show CDR1 as SQVTM and CDR2 as ANQGSEA. The CDR3 loop is CSGSEPSYNEQFF. The CDR3 region has the DNA TGCAGCGGTAGCGAGCCCTCCTACAATGAGCAGTTCTTC.

J is TRBJ1-2 and V is TRBV2, with 9 bases identical to TRBD1. The CDR3 length is 13 residues. V was pared by 9 bases and J by 3 bases, with 5 bases of the junction left unmatched. Germline assignment: CDR1 SNHLY and CDR2 FYNNEI. The CDR3 loop reads CARGGQGHYGYTF. In DNA, the CDR3 is TGTGCCAGGGGGGGACAGGGCCACTATGGCTACACCTTC.

The chain combines TRBV27 with TRBJ1-5, with 9 bases fitting TRBD1. CDR1 is MNHEY, CDR2 SMNVEV, per germline (reference sequence). Trimming cost V 6 bases and J 0 bases; bases outside gene matches: 9. This CDR3 spans 17 amino acids. CDR3 nucleotides: TGTGCCAGCAGACCGGGACAGGGCCTCTATAGCAATCAGCCCCAGCATTTT. It codes for CASRPGQGLYSNQPQHF.

The chain links TRBV27 to TRBJ1-4; D call uncertain. This CDR3 is built from 13 residues. V was cut by 2 bases and J by 4 bases, with 5 bases left in between. Germline V gives CDR1 MNHEY, CDR2 SMNVEV (reference sequence). CDR3 region: CASSLRVNEKLFF. The CDR3 DNA reads TGTGCCAGCAGTTTAAGGGTTAATGAAAAACTGTTTTTT.

This rearrangement joins TRBV30 to TRBJ2-7, with TRBD1 as a possible D gene (6 bases). CDR1 is GTSNPN, CDR2 SVGIG, per germline (reference sequence). The germline V and J ends were trimmed by 6 bases and 0 bases, with 15 bases remaining between them. The CDR3 sequence is 14 residues long. CDR3 DNA sequence: TGTGCCTGTCATTCCGACAGGAGCTCCTACGAGCAGTACTTC. Translated: CACHSDRSSYEQYF.

The rearrangement links TRBV5-4 to TRBJ2-7; tentatively, D is TRBD1 or TRBD2 (5 bases each). Trimming shortened V by 3 bases and J by 3 bases, and 10 bases separated the two germline ends. Germline assignment: CDR1 SGHNT and CDR2 YYREEE (reference sequence). The CDR3 has 13 residues. The CDR3 bases are TGTGCCAGCAGCTCCCGGGACGGCTACGAGCAGTACTTC. Its protein product is CASSSRDGYEQYF.

This clone has a single count. This chain links TRBV7-3 with TRBJ2-7; D gene unclear. Germline lookup yields CDR1 SGHTA and CDR2 FQGTGA. The CDR3 spans 13 residues. V was cut by 5 bases and J by 6 bases, with 14 bases left in between. As DNA, the CDR3 is TGTGCCAGCAGCCGAGACAATAGCAGCGAGCAGTACTTC. Translation gives CASSRDNSSEQYF.

The chain recombines TRBV29-1 with TRBJ1-2; a weak D match, TRBD1 (5 bases). The CDR3 is made up of 12 amino acids. Trimming took 6 bases from V and 0 from J, leaving 8 bases between them. Germline V gene data show CDR1 as SQVTM and CDR2 as ANQGSEA. CDR3 bases: TGCAGCGTGGGACGGGCTAACTATGGCTACACCTTC. It encodes CSVGRANYGYTF. The variable domain in full, with the rest retrieved from reference TRBV29-1 and TRBJ1-2, is SAVISQKPSRDICQRGTSLTIQCQVDSQVTMMFWYRQQPGQSLTLIATANQGSEATYESGFVIDKFPISRPNLTFSTLTVSNMSPEDSSIYLCSVGRANYGYTFGSGTRLTVV.

V gene TRBV5-1 combines with J gene TRBJ2-1; 8 nucleotides line up with TRBD2. Germline V CDR1 and CDR2: SGHRS, YFSETQ. With V trimmed by 1 base and J by 6 bases, 3 bases remained unmatched. CDR3 length: 14 amino acids. The CDR3 protein is CASSLRGGPNEQFF. The CDR3 DNA follows: TGCGCCAGCAGCTTGCGGGGGGGCCCCAATGAGCAGTTCTTC.

This rearrangement joins TRBV28 to TRBJ2-7; 7 positions match TRBD1. The CDR3 has 14 amino acids. Germline V gene sequence: CDR1 MDHEN, CDR2 SYDVKM. The ends lost 3 bases at V and 6 bases at J; junction bases unmatched: 8. CDR3 in DNA: TGTGCCAGCAGTTTCACAGGGGAACCTCCCGAGCAGTACTTC. Its protein product is CASSFTGEPPEQYF.

The chain couples TRBV5-4 to TRBJ1-6, with TRBD1 as a possible D gene (5 bases). This CDR3 has 16 residues. V was pared by 4 bases and J by 0 bases, with 11 bases between. CDR1 and CDR2 from the germline V gene are SGHNT and YYREEE (reference sequence). In nucleotides, the CDR3 is TGTGCCAGCAGCCAGGGACCGAGCTCCTATAATTCACCCCTCCACTTT. It specifies CASSQGPSSYNSPLHF.

The rearrangement joins TRBV5-1 to TRBJ1-2; 12 positions match TRBD1. The V gene's germline CDR1 is SGHRS and CDR2 YFSETQ. This CDR3 contains 20 residues. Trimming took 3 bases from V and 4 from J; bases not matched to a gene: 19. CDR3 region: CASSSPGQGARGEGVYGYTF. The CDR3 DNA reads TGCGCCAGCAGCTCGCCGGGACAGGGGGCGAGGGGGGAAGGAGTCTATGGCTACACCTTC.

A note on this clone: The conserved final phenylalanine or tryptophan is absent from the CDR3, which likely points to a read error. The chain carries TRBV23-1 and TRBJ2-3; D is unresolved. TRBV23-1 is treated as an ORF (open reading frame) with a function not yet certain. With 0 bases removed from V and 6 bases from J, the gap between germline ends came to 7 bases. There are 13 residues in the CDR3. The CDR3 DNA reads as TGCGCCAGCAGTCAATCTTCCGTGGATACGCAGTATCTT. Translation gives CASSQSSVDTQYL.

The genes are TRBV9 and TRBJ2-3; 8 bases are shared with TRBD2. The V segment lost 0 bases and the J segment 7 bases; nucleotides outside the gene matches: 10. The CDR3 is 16 amino acids. The germline V gene encodes CDR1 SGDLS and CDR2 YYNGEE. The CDR3 protein is CASSVGSRGVGNTQYF. The CDR3 nucleotides read TGTGCCAGCAGCGTAGGCTCGCGGGGGGTGGGAAATACGCAGTATTTT.

In DNA, the CDR3 is TGTGCCAGCAAACCGGGGAGAGGCGGAAACACCATATATTTT. Its protein is CASKPGRGGNTIYF. This rearrangement joins TRBV27 to TRBJ1-3; no clear D. The CDR3 spans 14 residues. Trimming pared 7 bases from V and 4 bases from J, leaving 14 bases between. Germline-derived CDR1 and CDR2 are MNHEY and SMNVEV (reference sequence).

The rearrangement joins TRBV5-4 to TRBJ2-1; D is possibly TRBD2 (6 bases). This CDR3 is 15 amino acids long. The germline CDR1 and CDR2 sequences are SGHNT and YYREEE (reference sequence). Deletions cut 4 bases from V and 4 bases from J, with 15 bases between. The CDR3 region is CASSPPVSGYNEQFF. The CDR3 DNA is TGTGCCAGCAGCCCCCCGGTTAGCGGATACAATGAGCAGTTCTTC.

The J gene is TRBJ1-1, the V gene TRBV30; 8 bases are a match to TRBD1. V was clipped by 4 bases and J by 6 bases; unmatched bases: 7. Germline V gene lookup returns CDR1 GTSNPN and CDR2 SVGIG (reference sequence). The CDR3 runs to 13 residues. CDR3 protein: CAWKGQGRPEAFF. Here the CDR3 DNA reads TGTGCCTGGAAAGGACAGGGTCGTCCTGAAGCTTTCTTT.

This rearrangement joins TRBV11-2 to TRBJ2-1; perhaps TRBD1 as D (6 bases). Germline V gene lookup returns CDR1 SGHAT and CDR2 FQNNGV. This CDR3 is 14 amino acids long. V dropped 6 bases and J dropped 3 bases, with 12 bases sitting between them. CDR3 in amino acids: CASRLQGNYNEQFF. CDR3 nucleotide sequence: TGTGCCAGCAGACTACAGGGAAACTACAATGAGCAGTTCTTC. The entire variable domain, with the rest obtained from reference TRBV11-2 and TRBJ2-1, is as follows: EAGVAQSPRYKIIEKRQSVAFWCNPISGHATLYWYQQILGQGPKLLIQFQNNGVVDDSQLPKDRFSAERLKGVDSTLKIQPAKLEDSAVYLCASRLQGNYNEQFFGPGTRLTVL.

The chain carries TRBV9 and TRBJ2-7, with no clear D. Between the trimmed V and J ends, which lost 0 bases and 0 bases, there was a span of 13 bases. This CDR3 contains 16 residues. Looked up from germline, CDR1 is SGDLS and CDR2 is YYNGEE. Here the CDR3 DNA reads TGTGCCAGCAGCGTAGGGAAGGCAGGCGTCTCCTACGAGCAGTACTTC. Amino acids: CASSVGKAGVSYEQYF.